Following are 4 T cell receptor beta chains from one sample sequenced in a study of OX40 agonist ivuxolimab in advanced cancers. This table comes from immunoSEQ multiplex PCR, and its TCRdb copy is limited to in-frame clones, with some not included. The sample has about 79,000 clones, about 90% seen once. The specimen was CD4+ or CD8+ T cells sorted from blood, collected in a trial of the OX40 agonist ivuxolimab. Receptor source: an adult with an advanced solid tumor such as melanoma, head and neck, liver or kidney cancer.

The chain uses TRBV18 and TRBJ2-3, with D tentatively TRBD1 (5 bases). This CDR3 region has 16 residues. V was clipped by 0 bases and J by 3 bases, with 13 bases between them. CDR1 KGHSH and CDR2 LQKENI come from the germline V gene. In DNA, the CDR3 is TGTGCCAGCTCACCACCACTGGGTCAGGGAACAGATACGCAGTATTTT. This encodes CASSPPLGQGTDTQYF.

This clone was seen a few times. V and J are TRBV5-6 and TRBJ2-3, with D possibly TRBD1 on 6 matching bases. Looked up from germline, CDR1 is SGHDT and CDR2 is YYEEEE. The germline V and J ends were trimmed by 4 bases and 5 bases, with 17 bases remaining between them. The CDR3 loop spans 15 amino acids. This CDR3 reads CASSLRGRGIDTQYF. The CDR3 region has the DNA TGTGCCAGCAGCCTGAGGGGGAGAGGAATAGATACGCAGTATTTT.

The chain combines TRBV5-6 with TRBJ2-7; possibly TRBD1 or TRBD2 for D (6 bases each). V dropped 1 base and J dropped 3 bases, with 11 bases sitting between them. The germline gives CDR1 SGHDT, CDR2 YYEEEE. The CDR3 is made up of 14 amino acids. CDR3: CASSLQGGNYEQYF. In DNA form, the CDR3 reads TGTGCCAGCAGCTTGCAAGGGGGGAACTACGAGCAGTACTTC.

This clone was seen only once. This chain connects TRBV7-9 to TRBJ2-7, with 9 bases aligning to TRBD1. This CDR3 is 15 amino acids long. J gave up 2 bases and V 5 bases, and 7 bases lay outside the gene matches. The V gene's germline CDR1 is SEHNR and CDR2 FQNEAQ (reference sequence). CDR3 sequence reads: CASSPQTGGPYEQYF. In nucleotides, the CDR3 is TGTGCCAGCAGCCCTCAGACAGGGGGTCCCTACGAGCAGTACTTC. The full variable domain, with the rest looked up from reference TRBV7-9 and TRBJ2-7, is DTGVSQNPRHKITKRGQNVTFRCDPISEHNRLYWYRQTLGQGPEFLTYFQNEAQLEKSRLLSDRFSAERPKGSFSTLEIQRTEQGDSAMYLCASSPQTGGPYEQYFGPGTRLTVT.